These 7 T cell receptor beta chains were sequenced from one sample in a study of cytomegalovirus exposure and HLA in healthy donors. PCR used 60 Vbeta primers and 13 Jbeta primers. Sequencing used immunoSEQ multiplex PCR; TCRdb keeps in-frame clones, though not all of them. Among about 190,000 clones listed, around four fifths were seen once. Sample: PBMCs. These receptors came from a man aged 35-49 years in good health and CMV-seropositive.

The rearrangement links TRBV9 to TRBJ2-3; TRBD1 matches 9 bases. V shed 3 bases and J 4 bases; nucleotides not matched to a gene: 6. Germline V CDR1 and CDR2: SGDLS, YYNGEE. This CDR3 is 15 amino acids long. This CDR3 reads CASSASQGASDTQYF. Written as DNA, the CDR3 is TGTGCCAGCAGCGCTTCACAGGGGGCGTCAGATACGCAGTATTTT.

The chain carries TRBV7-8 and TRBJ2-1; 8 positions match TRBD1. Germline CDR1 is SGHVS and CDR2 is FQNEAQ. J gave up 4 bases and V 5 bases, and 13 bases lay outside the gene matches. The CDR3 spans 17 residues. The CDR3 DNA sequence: TGTGCCAGCAGCCCAAGATCACCGGGACAGGTGTACAATGAGCAGTTCTTC. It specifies CASSPRSPGQVYNEQFF.

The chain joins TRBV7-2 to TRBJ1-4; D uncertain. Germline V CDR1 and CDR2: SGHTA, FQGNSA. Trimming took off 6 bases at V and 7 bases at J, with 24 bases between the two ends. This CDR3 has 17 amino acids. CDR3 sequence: CASSPDLPGARSEKLFF. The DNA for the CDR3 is TGTGCCAGCAGTCCCGACCTCCCTGGCGCAAGGAGTGAAAAACTGTTTTTT.

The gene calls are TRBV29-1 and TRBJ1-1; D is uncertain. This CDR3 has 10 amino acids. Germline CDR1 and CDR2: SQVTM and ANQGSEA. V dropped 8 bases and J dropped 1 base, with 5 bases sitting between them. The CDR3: CSIQNTEAFF. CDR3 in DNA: TGCAGCATACAGAACACTGAAGCTTTCTTT.

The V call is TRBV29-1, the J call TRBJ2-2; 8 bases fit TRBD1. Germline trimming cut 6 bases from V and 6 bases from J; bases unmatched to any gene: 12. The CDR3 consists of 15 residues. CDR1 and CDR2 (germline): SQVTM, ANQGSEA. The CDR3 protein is CSVTNDRGSAGELFF. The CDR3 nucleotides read TGCAGCGTGACCAATGACAGGGGATCCGCCGGGGAGCTGTTTTTT.

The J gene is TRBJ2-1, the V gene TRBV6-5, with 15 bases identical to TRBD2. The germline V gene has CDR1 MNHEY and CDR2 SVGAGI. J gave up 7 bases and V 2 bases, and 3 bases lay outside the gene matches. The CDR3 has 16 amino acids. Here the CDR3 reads CASSYRTSGRGNEQFF. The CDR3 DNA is TGTGCCAGCAGTTACCGGACTAGCGGGAGGGGGAATGAGCAGTTCTTC.

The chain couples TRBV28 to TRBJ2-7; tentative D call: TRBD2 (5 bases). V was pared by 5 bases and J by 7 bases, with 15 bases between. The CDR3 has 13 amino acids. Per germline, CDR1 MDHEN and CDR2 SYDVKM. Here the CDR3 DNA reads TGTGCCAGCAGTGGACCGAGGGTTGGAGAGCAGTACTTC. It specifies CASSGPRVGEQYF. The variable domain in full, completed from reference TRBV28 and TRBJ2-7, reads DVKVTQSSRYLVKRTGEKVFLECVQDMDHENMFWYRQDPGLGLRLIYFSYDVKMKEKGDIPEGYSVSREKKERFSLILESASTNQTSMYLCASSGPRVGEQYFGPGTRLTVT.